Below, 28 T cell receptor beta chains from the same sample are listed, as sequenced in a study of vaccination effects on CD4 cells after COVID-19. Profiling relied on immunoSEQ multiplex PCR, and the TCRdb table lists in-frame clones only, not all of them. The sample includes 11,000 to 15,000 clones, over 60% of them seen just once. Pools of viral peptides were used by the ViraFEST assay to expand antigen-specific CD4+ T cells ahead of sequencing. CD4+ T cells were isolated after approximately 10 days of culture. This individual tested PCR-positive for SARS-CoV-2 infection between March and December 2020. Each person got two doses of an mRNA SARS-CoV-2 vaccine, BNT162b2 or mRNA-1273. Their antigens are not known. The source was CD4+ T cells from PBMCs cultured with HCoV-NL63 spike peptides, collected after COVID-19 vaccination. The receptors shown here come from a human donor who had a prior SARS-CoV-2 infection.

J is TRBJ2-1 and V is TRBV15, with unresolved D. This CDR3 has 14 amino acids. Between the trimmed V and J ends, which lost 0 bases and 6 bases, there was a span of 9 bases. Germline assignment: CDR1 LNHNV and CDR2 YYDKDF (reference sequence). The CDR3 DNA follows: TGTGCCACCAGCAGAGATAACGGACGCAATGAGCAGTTCTTC. Translated: CATSRDNGRNEQFF.

The rearrangement uses TRBV28 and TRBJ2-1; D is tentatively TRBD1 or TRBD2 (5 bases each). Per germline, CDR1 MDHEN and CDR2 SYDVKM. Trimming pared 2 bases from V and 9 bases from J, leaving 17 bases between. The CDR3 is 15 residues long. CDR3 sequence: CASSLGGTASGEQFF. The CDR3 region has the DNA TGTGCCAGCAGTTTAGGGGGTACGGCCTCTGGTGAGCAGTTCTTC.

This clone qualifies as large (0.1 to 1%). The chain carries TRBV10-3 and TRBJ2-1; TRBD2 aligns across 14 bases. The CDR3 is 15 amino acids. V lost 6 bases to trimming and J lost 8 bases; unmatched junction nucleotides: 6. Germline values: CDR1 ENHRY, CDR2 SYGVKD. The CDR3 loop reads CAIRGTSGSVDEQFF. CDR3 DNA sequence: TGTGCCATCAGGGGGACTAGCGGGAGTGTAGATGAGCAGTTCTTC.

This clone was recorded a few times. This chain joins TRBV7-3 and TRBJ2-2, with 12 bases fitting TRBD2. From germline, CDR1 is SGHTA and CDR2 FQGTGA. The CDR3 sequence is 15 residues long. V trimming: 8 bases; J trimming: 7 bases; junction bases outside the gene matches: 8. CDR3 bases: TGTGCCAGCCAGCAGACTAGCGGGAGTGGCGGGGAGCTGTTTTTT. Its translation is CASQQTSGSGGELFF.

The rearrangement uses TRBV10-3 and TRBJ2-7; 14 bases line up with TRBD2. This CDR3 contains 14 residues. V shed 8 bases and J 3 bases; nucleotides not matched to a gene: 3. From germline, CDR1 is ENHRY and CDR2 SYGVKD. CDR3 DNA: TGTGCCATCGGGACTAGCGGGAGTAACTACGAGCAGTACTTC. It specifies CAIGTSGSNYEQYF.

V gene TRBV2 combines with J gene TRBJ1-3; tentatively, D is TRBD1 (6 bases). The germline V gene encodes CDR1 SNHLY and CDR2 FYNNEI. Deletions cut 6 bases from V and 0 bases from J, with 15 bases between. CDR3 size: 16 residues. CDR3 nucleotide sequence: TGTGCCAGCAGGGGAACAGGGCAACGCTCTGGAAACACCATATATTTT. It specifies CASRGTGQRSGNTIYF. The variable domain in full, with the rest retrieved from reference TRBV2 and TRBJ1-3, is EPEVTQTPSHQVTQMGQEVILRCVPISNHLYFYWYRQILGQKVEFLVSFYNNEISEKSEIFDDQFSVERPDGSNFTLKIRSTKLEDSAMYFCASRGTGQRSGNTIYFGEGSWLTVV.

The gene calls are TRBV7-2 and TRBJ2-1; D might be TRBD2 (6 bases). The germline V gene has CDR1 SGHTA and CDR2 FQGNSA. Trimming shortened V by 2 bases and J by 2 bases, and 13 bases separated the two germline ends. The CDR3 sequence is 16 residues long. Written as DNA, the CDR3 is TGTGCCAGCAGCTTAATTGCGGGGAGAACCTACAATGAGCAGTTCTTC. It encodes CASSLIAGRTYNEQFF.

The V and J genes are TRBV5-6 and TRBJ2-3; 7 bases are shared with TRBD1. Germline V gives CDR1 SGHDT, CDR2 YYEEEE. The CDR3 has 12 residues. The junction had 1 base not matched to a gene; V was cut back by 3 bases and J by 6 bases. CDR3 residues: CASSWDSDTQYF. CDR3 nucleotides: TGTGCCAGCAGCTGGGACAGCGATACGCAGTATTTT.

This clone appeared once. The chain is built from TRBV24-1 and TRBJ1-4; TRBD1 matches 7 bases. V was clipped by 6 bases and J by 5 bases; unmatched bases: 8. Germline-derived CDR1 and CDR2 are KGHDR and SFDVKD. The CDR3 is made up of 15 amino acids. CDR3 region: CATSSPGQLNEKLFF. The DNA of the CDR3 is TGTGCCACCAGTTCCCCGGGACAGTTAAATGAAAAACTGTTTTTT.

The chain couples TRBV12-3 or TRBV12-4 to TRBJ2-3; 7 bases agree with TRBD2. V shed 5 bases and J 6 bases; nucleotides not matched to a gene: 5. This CDR3 is 13 amino acids long. CDR3 sequence (DNA): TGTGCCAGCAGTGGGGACTACAGGGATACGCAGTATTTT. Translated: CASSGDYRDTQYF.

The rearrangement links TRBV4-3 to TRBJ2-7, with no clear D. V lost 3 bases and J lost 1, with 16 bases in between. The CDR3 extends over 16 amino acids. Germline V lookup: CDR1 LGHNA, CDR2 YSLEER. The CDR3 here is CASSQQSVPRSYEQYF. In DNA, the CDR3 is TGCGCCAGCAGCCAGCAAAGCGTCCCCAGGTCCTACGAGCAGTACTTC.

This rearrangement joins TRBV10-3 to TRBJ1-2; 8 bases fit TRBD1. The V segment lost 6 bases and the J segment 0 bases; nucleotides outside the gene matches: 3. Per the germline V gene, CDR1 is ENHRY and CDR2 is SYGVKD. This CDR3 has 14 amino acids. For the CDR3, the DNA is TGTGCCATCAGCGGACAGGGAGCTAACTATGGCTACACCTTC. Protein product: CAISGQGANYGYTF.

The chain is built from TRBV3-1 (or the pseudogene TRBV3-2) and TRBJ2-7; 7 bases fit TRBD2. With 3 bases clipped from V and 11 bases from J, the junction kept 10 bases outside the gene matches. CDR1 is LGHDT, CDR2 YNNKEL, per germline (reference sequence). CDR3 size: 13 residues. The CDR3 nucleotides read TGTGCCAGCAGCCACCAAACCACTAGCGCCGAGTACTTC. It encodes CASSHQTTSAEYF.

This rearrangement joins TRBV4-3 to TRBJ2-3; D is possibly TRBD2 (6 bases). The germline CDR1 and CDR2 sequences are LGHNA and YSLEER. CDR3 size: 16 residues. The V end lost 0 bases, the J end lost 0 bases, and 10 bases lay between the germline ends. CDR3 sequence: CASSQDLAGSTDTQYF. The CDR3 nucleotides are TGCGCCAGCAGCCAAGATTTGGCGGGAAGCACAGATACGCAGTATTTT.

The genes are TRBV6-5 and TRBJ1-1; possibly TRBD1 for D (5 bases). V was pared by 5 bases and J by 4 bases, with 14 bases between. The CDR3 sequence is 14 residues long. Germline loops: CDR1 MNHEY, CDR2 SVGAGI. The CDR3 spells CASSLGGGGTEAFF. The DNA of the CDR3 is TGTGCCAGCAGTCTGGGGGGAGGTGGCACTGAAGCTTTCTTT.

V is TRBV5-4 and J is TRBJ1-2; no reliable D call. Trimming left V 1 base short and J 2 bases short, with 12 bases between. The CDR3 has 15 amino acids. Germline V gene lookup returns CDR1 SGHNT and CDR2 YYREEE (reference sequence). CDR3 residues: CASSLPVSENYGYTF. CDR3 in DNA: TGTGCCAGCAGCTTGCCAGTGTCAGAAAACTATGGCTACACCTTC.

The genes are TRBV7-8 and TRBJ2-2; a possible D gene is TRBD2 (5 bases). The CDR3 is 16 amino acids. Germline V gene data show CDR1 as SGHVS and CDR2 as FQNEAQ. The V end was cut by 1 base, the J end by 3 bases, with 12 bases between. For the CDR3, the DNA is TGTGCCAGCAGCTTAGTCGGGGTTTTGGACACCGGGGAGCTGTTTTTT. Residues: CASSLVGVLDTGELFF.

This clone was seen just once. The chain's CDR3 is CASSQGPGTGFEQYF. In DNA form, the CDR3 reads TGTGCCAGCAGCCAAGGCCCCGGGACAGGGTTCGAGCAGTACTTC. The rearrangement links TRBV3-1 (or the pseudogene TRBV3-2) to TRBJ2-7, with 9 bases matching TRBD1. V gave up 1 base and J gave up 6 bases; unmatched junction bases: 7. From germline, CDR1 is LGHDT and CDR2 YNNKEL (reference sequence). This CDR3 contains 15 residues.

This clone was seen only a few times. The chain has TRBV7-3 and TRBJ2-5; possibly TRBD2 for D (6 bases). CDR1 and CDR2 (germline): SGHTA, FQGTGA. The CDR3 length is 14 residues. V lost 1 base, J lost 1 base, and 7 bases lay in between. This CDR3 is CASSLMGGQETQYF. CDR3 nucleotides: TGTGCCAGCAGCTTAATGGGAGGCCAAGAGACCCAGTACTTC.

This clone was seen a few times. The V call is TRBV7-3, the J call TRBJ2-1; TRBD1 or TRBD2 may be the D gene (5 bases each). Germline V gives CDR1 SGHTA, CDR2 FQGTGA. V was cut by 5 bases and J by 6 bases, with 14 bases left in between. The CDR3 spans 14 residues. In DNA, the CDR3 is TGTGCCAGCAGCCTGGGGACCCATTCCAATGAGCAGTTCTTC. Translating it yields CASSLGTHSNEQFF.

The chain uses TRBV9 and TRBJ2-5; tentative D call: TRBD2 (5 bases). CDR1 SGDLS and CDR2 YYNGEE come from the germline V gene. Trimming removed 3 bases from V and 4 bases from J, with 16 bases in between. CDR3 length equals 15 residues. CDR3 bases: TGTGCCAGCAGCGGCAGCGGAAGGTGGGGAGAGACCCAGTACTTC. Protein: CASSGSGRWGETQYF.

This clone was recorded only once. The gene calls are TRBV3-1 (or the pseudogene TRBV3-2) and TRBJ2-5; 7 positions match TRBD2. J was trimmed by 4 bases and V by 0 bases; bases with no gene match: 11. The V gene's germline CDR1 is LGHDT and CDR2 YNNKEL (reference sequence). The CDR3 length is 17 residues. CDR3 residues: CASSQDLWGGPGETQYF. In DNA, the CDR3 is TGTGCCAGCAGCCAAGATCTGTGGGGAGGGCCTGGAGAGACCCAGTACTTC.

A single count supports this clone. The chain joins TRBV18 to TRBJ1-4; TRBD1 might be the D (5 bases). Germline CDR1 and CDR2: KGHSH and LQKENI. The CDR3 has 14 amino acids. The V end was cut by 1 base, the J end by 6 bases, with 9 bases between. In DNA, the CDR3 is TGTGCCAGCTCACCACTGGGGACCCATGAAAAACTGTTTTTT. It encodes CASSPLGTHEKLFF.

The chain employs TRBV21-1 and TRBJ2-7; the D segment call TRBD1 is taken from the table without a DNA check. TRBV21-1 is a listed pseudogene. CDR3 length: 16 residues. CDR3 protein: CASSKVRTALSYEQYF. CDR3 nucleotides: TGTGCCAGCAGCAAAGTTCGAACAGCCCTCTCCTACGAGCAGTACTTC.

The V call is TRBV9, the J call TRBJ2-1; tentatively, D is TRBD2 (5 bases). CDR3 length: 16 amino acids. Trimming stripped 0 bases from V and 0 bases from J, with 10 bases between. Germline loops: CDR1 SGDLS, CDR2 YYNGEE. The CDR3 here is CASSVVGGISYNEQFF. The CDR3 nucleotides are TGTGCCAGCAGCGTAGTTGGAGGAATCTCCTACAATGAGCAGTTCTTC. The full variable domain, with the rest looked up from reference TRBV9 and TRBJ2-1, is DSGVTQTPKHLITATGQRVTLRCSPRSGDLSVYWYQQSLDQGLQFLIQYYNGEERAKGNILERFSAQQFPDLHSELNLSSLELGDSALYFCASSVVGGISYNEQFFGPGTRLTVL.

This chain joins TRBV7-9 and TRBJ2-7; 9 bases line up with TRBD1. The V segment lost 5 bases and the J segment 3 bases; nucleotides outside the gene matches: 11. In germline, CDR1 is SEHNR, CDR2 FQNEAQ (reference sequence). The CDR3 runs 16 residues. The CDR3 DNA reads as TGTGCCAGCAGCAACCCCTCCGGGACAGGGCTCTACGAGCAGTACTTC. This translates into CASSNPSGTGLYEQYF.

The rearrangement links TRBV19 to TRBJ2-1; no clear D. Germline assignment: CDR1 LNHDA and CDR2 SQIVND (reference sequence). The CDR3 is 14 amino acids. With 8 bases removed from V and 0 bases from J, the gap between germline ends came to 11 bases. CDR3 loop: CASHRGSSYNEQFF. The CDR3 DNA sequence: TGTGCCAGTCACCGAGGTAGCTCCTACAATGAGCAGTTCTTC.

This clone was seen once. The gene calls are TRBV30 and TRBJ2-7; the D gene could be TRBD1 or TRBD2 (5 bases each). Germline values: CDR1 GTSNPN, CDR2 SVGIG (reference sequence). Trimming stripped 2 bases from V and 6 bases from J, with 17 bases between. This CDR3 contains 14 residues. The chain's CDR3 is CAWSLTPGRSEQYF. CDR3 nucleotides: TGTGCCTGGAGTCTCACTCCGGGACGGTCCGAGCAGTACTTC.